This T cell receptor beta chain was found in a study of cytomegalovirus exposure and HLA in healthy donors. Across the study: The study's early data release held 75 million to 95 million unique TCRs from HLA-typed donors.

The CDR3 runs 15 residues. Germline loops: CDR1 LNHNV, CDR2 YYDKDF (reference sequence). Trimming left V 3 bases short and J 3 bases short, with 14 bases between. PCR employed 60 Vbeta and 13 Jbeta primers. Method: immunoSEQ multiplex PCR; TCRdb's copy keeps in-frame clones and lacks some. The table includes 80,000 to 95,000 clones, 81% detected once. Each donor was nominally healthy when sampled (though unrecorded immune exposures were likely). This sequence originates from a woman in her 30s in good health and CMV-seronegative. Sequencing input: PBMCs. The chain employs TRBV15 and TRBJ1-1; D may be TRBD1 (6 bases). CDR3 region: CATSSEAGVYTEAFF. CDR3 coding DNA: TGTGCCACCAGCAGTGAAGCAGGGGTTTACACTGAAGCTTTCTTT.